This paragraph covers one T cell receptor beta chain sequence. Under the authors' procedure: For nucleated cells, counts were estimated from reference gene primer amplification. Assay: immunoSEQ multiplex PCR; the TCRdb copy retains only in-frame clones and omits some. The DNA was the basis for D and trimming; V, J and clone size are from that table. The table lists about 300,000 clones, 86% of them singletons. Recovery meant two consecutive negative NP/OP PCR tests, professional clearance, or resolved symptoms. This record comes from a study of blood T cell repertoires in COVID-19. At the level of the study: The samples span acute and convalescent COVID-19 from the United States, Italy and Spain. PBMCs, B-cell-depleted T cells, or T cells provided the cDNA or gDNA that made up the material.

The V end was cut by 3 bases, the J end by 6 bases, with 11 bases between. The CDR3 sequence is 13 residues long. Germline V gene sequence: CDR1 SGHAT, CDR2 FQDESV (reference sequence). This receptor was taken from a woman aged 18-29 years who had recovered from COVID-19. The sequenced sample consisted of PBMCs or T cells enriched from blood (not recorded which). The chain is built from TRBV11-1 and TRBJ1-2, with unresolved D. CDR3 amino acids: CASSFRSGDGYTF. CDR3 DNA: TGTGCCAGCAGCTTTCGTTCAGGCGATGGCTACACCTTC.